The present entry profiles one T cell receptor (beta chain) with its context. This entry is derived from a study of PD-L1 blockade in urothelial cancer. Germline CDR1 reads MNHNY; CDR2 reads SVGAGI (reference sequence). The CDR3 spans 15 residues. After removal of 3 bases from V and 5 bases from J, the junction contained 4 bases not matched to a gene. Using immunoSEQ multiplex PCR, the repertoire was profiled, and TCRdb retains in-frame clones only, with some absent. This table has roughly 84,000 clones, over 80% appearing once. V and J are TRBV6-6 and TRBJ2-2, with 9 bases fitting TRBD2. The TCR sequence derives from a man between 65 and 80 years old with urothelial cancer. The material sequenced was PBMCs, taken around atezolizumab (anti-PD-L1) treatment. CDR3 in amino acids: CASSYSTSGTGELFF. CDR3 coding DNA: TGTGCCAGCAGTTATTCCACTAGCGGGACCGGGGAGCTGTTTTTT.